The 28 T cell receptor beta chains presented below share a single source sample, sequenced in a study of T cell changes during pregnancy in multiple sclerosis. Produced via immunoSEQ multiplex PCR; TCRdb's table is partial and in-frame only. The table includes more than 80,000 clones, about 95% detected once. The source was peripheral blood, collected in the second trimester of pregnancy. These receptors were obtained from a female donor with multiple sclerosis, enrolled in a pregnancy study.

This clone was detected only once. V and J are TRBV5-1 and TRBJ1-1; D perhaps matches TRBD1 (5 bases). Per the germline V gene, CDR1 is SGHRS and CDR2 is YFSETQ. The CDR3 loop spans 14 amino acids. Trimming cost V 1 base and J 3 bases, with 10 bases left between them. The CDR3: CASSLFRADTEAFF. The CDR3 coding sequence is TGCGCCAGCAGCTTGTTCAGGGCGGACACTGAAGCTTTCTTT.

The chain employs TRBV9 and TRBJ1-5; 7 bases map to TRBD1. CDR3 length: 14 amino acids. Looked up from germline, CDR1 is SGDLS and CDR2 is YYNGEE. The V and J ends lost 4 bases and 6 bases, in that order; junction bases with no gene match: 7. In DNA, the CDR3 is TGTGCCAGCAGCCTTACAGGGGAGTCTCAGCCCCAGCATTTT. Translating it yields CASSLTGESQPQHF.

The chain recombines TRBV28 with TRBJ2-2, with 7 nucleotides matching TRBD1. After removal of 3 bases from V and 3 bases from J, the junction contained 4 bases not matched to a gene. CDR1 MDHEN and CDR2 SYDVKM come from the germline V gene. The CDR3 is made up of 15 amino acids. The CDR3 reads CASSFGQGDTGELFF. In nucleotides, the CDR3 is TGTGCCAGCAGTTTCGGGCAGGGGGACACCGGGGAGCTGTTTTTT.

The gene calls are TRBV4-1 and TRBJ2-7, with 7 bases lining up with TRBD1. J was trimmed by 2 bases and V by 4 bases; bases with no gene match: 14. In germline, CDR1 is MGHRA, CDR2 YSYEKL. The CDR3 is 17 amino acids. The CDR3 DNA follows: TGCGCCAGCAGCCCACTAAAATCGGGACAGATCCCCTACGAGCAGTACTTC. It yields the protein CASSPLKSGQIPYEQYF.

The V call is TRBV4-1, the J call TRBJ1-2; D is unresolved. CDR1 is MGHRA, CDR2 YSYEKL, per germline. The CDR3 contains 14 residues. V was shortened by 2 bases and J by 4 bases, with 11 bases between the two germline ends. Here the CDR3 DNA reads TGCGCCAGCAGCCAACAGACTTCCGCCTATGGCTACACCTTC. Its translation is CASSQQTSAYGYTF.

The chain carries TRBV7-6 and TRBJ1-5, with D tentatively TRBD1 (6 bases). This CDR3 has 15 residues. In germline, CDR1 is SGHVS, CDR2 FNYEAQ. V was trimmed by 1 base and J by 4 bases, leaving 11 bases between them. CDR3 coding DNA: TGTGCCAGCAGCTTAGGGTACCAGGGGAATCAGCCCCAGCATTTT. Protein: CASSLGYQGNQPQHF.

The chain employs TRBV5-1 and TRBJ2-1; D uncertain. CDR3 length: 16 residues. Deletions cut 0 bases from V and 7 bases from J, with 17 bases between. CDR1 and CDR2 from the germline V gene are SGHRS and YFSETQ. The CDR3 spells CASSLGHLPSINEQFF. CDR3 in DNA: TGCGCCAGCAGCTTGGGACACCTTCCCTCGATTAATGAGCAGTTCTTC.

The chain combines TRBV5-6 with TRBJ1-5; possible D gene TRBD1, 5 bases. CDR1 is SGHDT and CDR2 is YYEEEE in the germline V gene. The CDR3 sequence is 12 residues long. The V end lost 4 bases, the J end lost 7 bases, and 9 bases lay between the germline ends. The CDR3 region has the DNA TGTGCCAGCAGCACGCGACAGCAGCCCCAGCATTTT. Translating gives CASSTRQQPQHF.

The CDR3 DNA is TGTGCCAGCAGTTCCGGGAGGGATCTCTCGGGCGAGCAGTACTTC. Its protein product is CASSSGRDLSGEQYF. The chain carries TRBV6-5 and TRBJ2-7; TRBD2 matches 8 bases. V was clipped by 4 bases and J by 6 bases; unmatched bases: 11. The germline V gene has CDR1 MNHEY and CDR2 SVGAGI. This CDR3 has 15 amino acids.

The J gene is TRBJ1-4, the V gene TRBV5-1, with unresolved D. V lost 4 bases to trimming and J lost 8 bases, with 15 bases between them. In germline, CDR1 is SGHRS, CDR2 YFSETQ. This CDR3 is built from 14 residues. In DNA, the CDR3 is TGCGCCAGCAGCCTGGATTTTGGTGCGGAAAAACTGTTTTTT. It encodes CASSLDFGAEKLFF. Complete variable domain (other parts from reference TRBV5-1 and TRBJ1-4): KAGVTQTPRYLIKTRGQQVTLSCSPISGHRSVSWYQQTPGQGLQFLFEYFSETQRNKGNFPGRFSGRQFSNSRSEMNVSTLELGDSALYLCASSLDFGAEKLFFGSGTQLSVL.

This clone was seen once. The chain carries TRBV5-4 and TRBJ2-5, with TRBD1 identical over 10 bases. The CDR3 consists of 15 residues. Trimming took 3 bases from V and 3 from J; bases not matched to a gene: 5. Germline lookup yields CDR1 SGHNT and CDR2 YYREEE (reference sequence). Here the CDR3 reads CASSSRQGAEETQYF. The CDR3 nucleotides read TGTGCCAGCAGCTCCAGACAGGGGGCGGAAGAGACCCAGTACTTC.

This clone was seen only once. The CDR3 coding sequence is TGTGCCAGCAGCTCTACTCCTAGCGGCACCTACAATGAGCAGTTCTTC. As protein: CASSSTPSGTYNEQFF. V and J are TRBV27 and TRBJ2-1; TRBD2 aligns across 7 bases. Trimming took 6 bases from V and 2 from J; bases not matched to a gene: 10. CDR3 size: 16 residues. Germline CDR1 and CDR2: MNHEY and SMNVEV (reference sequence).

The J gene is TRBJ2-2, the V gene TRBV27; TRBD1 matches at 9 bases. This CDR3 has 14 residues. V trimming: 7 bases; J trimming: 5 bases; junction bases outside the gene matches: 5. Germline loops: CDR1 MNHEY, CDR2 SMNVEV (reference sequence). CDR3 region: CASNLQGATGELFF. The CDR3 DNA reads TGTGCCAGCAACTTACAGGGGGCTACCGGGGAGCTGTTTTTT.

J is TRBJ1-4 and V is TRBV5-5; weak D call: TRBD1 (6 bases). This CDR3 is built from 14 residues. The germline V gene encodes CDR1 SGHKS and CDR2 YYEKEE (reference sequence). The germline V and J ends were trimmed by 4 bases and 8 bases, with 15 bases remaining between them. The CDR3 nucleotides read TGTGCCAGCAGCCAGATACAGGGATTCGAAAAACTGTTTTTT. It specifies CASSQIQGFEKLFF.

This sequence joins TRBV5-1 and TRBJ2-3, with TRBD2 matching over 12 bases. The V and J ends lost 1 base and 1 base, in that order; junction bases with no gene match: 16. Germline loops: CDR1 SGHRS, CDR2 YFSETQ. CDR3 size: 21 residues. The CDR3, as DNA: TGCGCCAGCAGCTTGACCGGGACAGGGCGTCCTAGCGGGAGGGGCACAGATACGCAGTATTTT. It codes for CASSLTGTGRPSGRGTDTQYF.

This clone appeared once. The V call is TRBV7-8, the J call TRBJ1-5, with a weak D call TRBD1 (5 bases). Germline-derived CDR1 and CDR2 are SGHVS and FQNEAQ. The CDR3 spans 14 residues. The V end was cut by 6 bases, the J end by 4 bases, with 13 bases between. The CDR3, as DNA: TGTGCCAGCAGATCAGGAGGGGCGAATCAGCCCCAGCATTTT. Residues: CASRSGGANQPQHF. Using reference TRBV7-8 and TRBJ1-5 for the parts outside the CDR3, the full variable domain is GAGVSQSPRYKVAKRGQDVALRCDPISGHVSLFWYQQALGQGPEFLTYFQNEAQLDKSGLPSDRFFAERPEGSVSTLKIQRTQQEDSAVYLCASRSGGANQPQHFGDGTRLSIL.

The J gene is TRBJ1-1, the V gene TRBV7-9; 7 bases line up with TRBD1. This CDR3 has 18 residues. J was trimmed by 1 base and V by 4 bases; bases with no gene match: 15. The germline gives CDR1 SEHNR, CDR2 FQNEAQ (reference sequence). Written as DNA, the CDR3 is TGTGCCAGCAGCTCCTCGCCACAGGGGCCATACGAGAACACTGAAGCTTTCTTT. It specifies CASSSSPQGPYENTEAFF.

This chain joins TRBV25-1 and TRBJ2-7, with D possibly TRBD2 on 7 matching bases. This CDR3 spans 16 amino acids. Germline lookup yields CDR1 MGHDK and CDR2 SYGVNS. V was shortened by 4 bases and J by 3 bases, with 19 bases between the two germline ends. The CDR3 DNA reads as TGTGCCAGCAGTGCCGGGGGGCGGGAAGATCTCTACGAGCAGTACTTC. This codes for CASSAGGREDLYEQYF.

V and J are TRBV30 and TRBJ1-1, with a weak D call TRBD1 (5 bases). V gave up 0 bases and J gave up 3 bases, with 8 bases separating them. The CDR3 is 13 residues long. CDR1 and CDR2 (germline): GTSNPN, SVGIG (reference sequence). The CDR3 region is CAWSVWGDTEAFF. The CDR3 DNA follows: TGTGCCTGGAGTGTTTGGGGGGACACTGAAGCTTTCTTT.

The chain combines TRBV27 with TRBJ1-4; 7 bases match TRBD1. Germline CDR1 is MNHEY and CDR2 is SMNVEV (reference sequence). The CDR3 loop spans 17 amino acids. With V trimmed by 5 bases and J by 7 bases, 16 bases remained unmatched. CDR3: CASSLQAEGGEGEKLFF. CDR3 in DNA: TGTGCCAGCAGTCTACAAGCTGAAGGGGGCGAGGGTGAAAAACTGTTTTTT.

The chain links TRBV4-2 to TRBJ2-3; the D gene is possibly TRBD1 (6 bases). The germline CDR1 and CDR2 sequences are LGHNA and YNFKEQ. Between the trimmed V and J ends, which lost 6 bases and 5 bases, there was a span of 18 bases. The CDR3 spans 15 residues. As DNA, the CDR3 is TGTGCCAGCAGGCGAACAGGGAAAGAGGGAGATACGCAGTATTTT. It yields the protein CASRRTGKEGDTQYF.

This clone was detected a few times. This chain connects TRBV5-1 to TRBJ1-2; 7 bases match TRBD1. From germline, CDR1 is SGHRS and CDR2 YFSETQ. This CDR3 region has 16 residues. Trimming removed 3 bases from V and 2 bases from J; junction bases left unmatched: 10. In nucleotides, the CDR3 is TGCGCCAGCAGCTCCCGGGACAGTCCGAAGAACTATGGCTACACCTTC. Translating it yields CASSSRDSPKNYGYTF.

The chain joins TRBV4-2 to TRBJ2-1, with 11 nucleotides matching TRBD2. Germline values: CDR1 LGHNA, CDR2 YNFKEQ. The CDR3 is made up of 15 amino acids. Germline trimming cut 5 bases from V and 7 bases from J; bases unmatched to any gene: 7. The CDR3 DNA reads TGTGCCAGCAGCTCACTAGCGGGAGACGATAATGAGCAGTTCTTC. Its protein product is CASSSLAGDDNEQFF.

V gene TRBV20-1 combines with J gene TRBJ2-1; D remains ambiguous. V was cut by 3 bases and J by 8 bases, with 8 bases left in between. CDR1 and CDR2 (germline): DFQATT, SNEGSKA (reference sequence). This CDR3 is 11 amino acids long. CDR3 sequence reads: CSASPSDEQFF. The CDR3 nucleotides are TGCAGTGCTAGCCCCTCCGATGAGCAGTTCTTC.

The chain joins TRBV9 to TRBJ2-1; TRBD2 might be the D (6 bases). The CDR3 consists of 14 residues. Trimming left V 0 bases short and J 7 bases short, with 11 bases between. CDR1 and CDR2 from the germline V gene are SGDLS and YYNGEE. Here the CDR3 DNA reads TGTGCCAGCAGCGTAGTCCCCCGGGGGAATGAGCAGTTCTTC. Its protein product is CASSVVPRGNEQFF.

This chain connects TRBV4-3 to TRBJ1-1, with 8 bases that match TRBD1. CDR3 size: 16 residues. Germline V CDR1 and CDR2: LGHNA, YSLEER. The ends lost 0 bases at V and 5 bases at J; junction bases unmatched: 8. CDR3: CASSQDPQGANTEAFF. In DNA, the CDR3 is TGCGCCAGCAGCCAAGATCCCCAGGGGGCCAATACTGAAGCTTTCTTT.

This chain uses TRBV28 with TRBJ2-7; TRBD2 matches 13 bases. In germline, CDR1 is MDHEN, CDR2 SYDVKM. The CDR3 covers 21 residues. With 4 bases clipped from V and 4 bases from J, the junction kept 22 bases outside the gene matches. The CDR3 sequence: CASSSPTLLGTSGRALYEQYF. CDR3 nucleotides: TGTGCCAGCAGTTCCCCGACGCTATTAGGAACTAGCGGGAGGGCCCTTTACGAGCAGTACTTC.

This chain joins TRBV7-9 and TRBJ1-4, with 7 bases fitting TRBD1. The V gene's germline CDR1 is SEHNR and CDR2 FQNEAQ (reference sequence). Germline trimming cut 3 bases from V and 3 bases from J; bases unmatched to any gene: 4. There are 15 residues in the CDR3. The CDR3 protein is CASSLLGQSNEKLFF. The CDR3 DNA follows: TGTGCCAGCAGCTTGCTGGGACAGTCTAATGAAAAACTGTTTTTT.